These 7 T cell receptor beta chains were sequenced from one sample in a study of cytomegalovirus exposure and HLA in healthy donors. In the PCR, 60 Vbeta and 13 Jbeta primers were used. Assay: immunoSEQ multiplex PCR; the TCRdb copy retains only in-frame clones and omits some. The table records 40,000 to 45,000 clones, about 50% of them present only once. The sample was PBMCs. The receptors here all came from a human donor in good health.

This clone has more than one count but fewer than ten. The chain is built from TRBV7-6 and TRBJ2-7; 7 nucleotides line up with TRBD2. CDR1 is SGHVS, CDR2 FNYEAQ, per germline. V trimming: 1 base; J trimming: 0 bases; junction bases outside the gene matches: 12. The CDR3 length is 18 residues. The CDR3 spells CASSLGVPAGSHSYEQYF. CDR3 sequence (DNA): TGTGCCAGCAGCTTAGGGGTTCCAGCGGGAAGCCACTCCTACGAGCAGTACTTC.

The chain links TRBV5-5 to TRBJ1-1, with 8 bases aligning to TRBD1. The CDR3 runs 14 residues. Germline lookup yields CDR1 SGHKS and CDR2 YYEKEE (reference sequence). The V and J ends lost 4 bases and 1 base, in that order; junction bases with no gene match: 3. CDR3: CASSSGTGNTEAFF. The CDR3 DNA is TGTGCCAGCAGCAGCGGGACAGGGAACACTGAAGCTTTCTTT.

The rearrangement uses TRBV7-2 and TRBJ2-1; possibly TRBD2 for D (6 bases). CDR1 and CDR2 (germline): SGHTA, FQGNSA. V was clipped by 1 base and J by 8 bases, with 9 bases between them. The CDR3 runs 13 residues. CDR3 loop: CASSLGRGDEQFF. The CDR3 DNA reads TGTGCCAGCAGCTTAGGGAGGGGCGATGAGCAGTTCTTC.

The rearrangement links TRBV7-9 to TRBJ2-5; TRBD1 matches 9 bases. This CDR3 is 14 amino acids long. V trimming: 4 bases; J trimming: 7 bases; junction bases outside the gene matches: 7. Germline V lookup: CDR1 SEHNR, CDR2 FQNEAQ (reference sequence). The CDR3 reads CASSYPGQGVTQYF. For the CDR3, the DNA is TGTGCCAGCAGCTACCCGGGACAGGGAGTGACCCAGTACTTC.

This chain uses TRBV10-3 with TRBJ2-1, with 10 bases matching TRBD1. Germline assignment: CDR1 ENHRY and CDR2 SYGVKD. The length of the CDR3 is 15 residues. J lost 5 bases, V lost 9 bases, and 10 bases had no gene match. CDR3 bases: TGTGCCATTAACGCCGGGACAGGGGAAAACAATGAGCAGTTCTTC. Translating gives CAINAGTGENNEQFF.

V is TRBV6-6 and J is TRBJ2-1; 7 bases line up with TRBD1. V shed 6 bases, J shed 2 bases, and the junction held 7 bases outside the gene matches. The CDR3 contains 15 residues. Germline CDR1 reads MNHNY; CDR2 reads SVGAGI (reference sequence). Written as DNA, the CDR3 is TGTGCCAGCAGACGGACAGGATCAGCCTACAATGAGCAGTTCTTC. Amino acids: CASRRTGSAYNEQFF.

Written as DNA, the CDR3 is TGTGCCAGCAGGAGGACAGGGGAGGGATACGAGCAGTACTTC. This translates into CASRRTGEGYEQYF. This rearrangement joins TRBV6-1 to TRBJ2-5, with 9 positions matching TRBD1. With the DNA end fitting TRBJ2-7 better, the J assignment may be wrong. The CDR3 sequence is 14 residues long. Germline assignment: CDR1 MNHNS and CDR2 SASEGT.